This TCR beta chain was sequenced during a study of cytomegalovirus exposure and HLA in healthy donors. Germline V lookup: CDR1 ENHRY, CDR2 SYGVKD. This CDR3 spans 11 amino acids. The V and J ends lost 5 bases and 8 bases respectively, with 7 bases between them. Broader study findings: The study recorded 150 to 200 TCR beta chains that were cytomegalovirus-associated.

On this clone: Its cognate antigen is unknown.

This PCR relied on a set of 60 Vbeta primers and 13 Jbeta primers. This table comes from immunoSEQ multiplex PCR, and its TCRdb copy is limited to in-frame clones, with some not included. The repertoire includes around 100,000 clones, 70% to 85% of them detected once, and more than 0.95% sits in the top ten. J is TRBJ2-1 and V is TRBV10-3; D is perhaps TRBD1 (5 bases). This clonotype was sampled from a woman aged 18-30 years in good health and CMV-seronegative. What was sequenced was PBMCs. The CDR3 nucleotides read TGTGCCATCAGTCAGGGCGATGAGCAGTTCTTC. Its protein is CAISQGDEQFF.